The 12 T cell receptor beta chains below come from one sample, sequenced in a study of cytomegalovirus exposure and HLA in healthy donors. A multiplex PCR was run with 60 Vbeta primers and 13 Jbeta primers. Produced via immunoSEQ multiplex PCR; TCRdb's table is partial and in-frame only. Among 100,000 to 150,000 clones listed, about 63% were seen once. The sequenced material came from PBMCs. The receptors were sampled from a man aged 30-40 years in good health and CMV-seropositive.

This chain uses TRBV6-1 with TRBJ1-2, with D perhaps matching TRBD1 (5 bases). The V and J ends lost 0 bases and 2 bases respectively, with 16 bases between them. Germline V gene lookup returns CDR1 MNHNS and CDR2 SASEGT. The CDR3 has 17 residues. CDR3 nucleotides: TGTGCCAGCAGTGAAGCACTGGGGTGGGGCTTAAACTATGGCTACACCTTC. Translated: CASSEALGWGLNYGYTF.

The sample holds many counts of this clone. The chain uses TRBV6-1 and TRBJ2-7; 7 bases line up with TRBD2. The CDR3 has 15 amino acids. The V gene's germline CDR1 is MNHNS and CDR2 SASEGT. V gave up 2 bases and J gave up 0 bases; unmatched junction bases: 4. The CDR3 nucleotides are TGTGCCAGCAGTGAAAGGGCTAGCGGCTCCTACGAGCAGTACTTC. This codes for CASSERASGSYEQYF.

J is TRBJ2-3 and V is TRBV9; 7 nucleotides agree with TRBD1. The CDR3 totals 14 residues. The junction had 6 bases not matched to a gene; V was cut back by 2 bases and J by 6 bases. Germline values: CDR1 SGDLS, CDR2 YYNGEE. The CDR3 sequence is CASSVLRGPDTQYF. The DNA of the CDR3 is TGTGCCAGCAGCGTGTTAAGGGGGCCGGATACGCAGTATTTT.

The V and J genes are TRBV10-3 and TRBJ1-5; the D is unclear. V lost 0 bases to trimming and J lost 6 bases, with 12 bases between them. Germline CDR1 and CDR2: ENHRY and SYGVKD. The CDR3 totals 15 residues. CDR3 region: CAISESIPKSQPQHF. The CDR3 nucleotides read TGTGCCATCAGTGAGTCCATACCTAAAAGTCAGCCCCAGCATTTT.

This clone was detected once. This chain connects TRBV4-1 to TRBJ1-5; tentatively, D is TRBD1 (5 bases). The germline V gene encodes CDR1 MGHRA and CDR2 YSYEKL. This CDR3 comprises 15 residues. V lost 2 bases to trimming and J lost 11 bases, with 19 bases between them. In nucleotides, the CDR3 is TGCGCCAGCAGCCAACTCCAGGGCAGGATACAGTCCCAGCATTTT. It is translated as CASSQLQGRIQSQHF.

This chain links TRBV6-5 with TRBJ1-2; 9 bases agree with TRBD1. The CDR3 spans 15 residues. The germline CDR1 and CDR2 sequences are MNHEY and SVGAGI. Germline trimming cut 7 bases from V and 4 bases from J; bases unmatched to any gene: 10. The CDR3 region has the DNA TGTGCCAGCACCCTTCACAGGGGGCCAGGCTATGGCTACACCTTC. This codes for CASTLHRGPGYGYTF.

The J gene is TRBJ2-1, the V gene TRBV11-2, with TRBD2 matching over 8 bases. The CDR3 contains 15 residues. V lost 5 bases and J lost 6; bases outside the gene matches: 9. Germline CDR1 SGHAT, CDR2 FQNNGV. The CDR3 protein is CASSHGTSWRNEQFF. In nucleotides, the CDR3 is TGTGCCAGCAGCCACGGGACTAGTTGGCGCAATGAGCAGTTCTTC.

This rearrangement joins TRBV12-5 to TRBJ1-2; 8 bases fit TRBD1. J was trimmed by 1 base and V by 7 bases; bases with no gene match: 8. The CDR3 totals 15 residues. The germline gives CDR1 LGHNT, CDR2 FRNRAP. The DNA for the CDR3 is TGTGCTAGTGCCCGGACAGGGACCCTTAACTATGGCTACACCTTC. Protein product: CASARTGTLNYGYTF.

The chain employs TRBV5-4 and TRBJ1-5, with a weak D call TRBD1 (5 bases). Germline V gene data show CDR1 as SGHNT and CDR2 as YYREEE (reference sequence). V was pared by 1 base and J by 6 bases, with 17 bases between. CDR3 length: 16 amino acids. CDR3 residues: CASSLYGAGSTQPQHF. The CDR3 DNA reads TGTGCCAGCAGCTTGTATGGGGCAGGTTCGACTCAGCCCCAGCATTTT.

This clone has just a few counts. This rearrangement joins TRBV5-4 to TRBJ2-1; TRBD2 aligns across 7 bases. V was pared by 3 bases and J by 6 bases, with 12 bases of the junction left unmatched. The germline V gene has CDR1 SGHNT and CDR2 YYREEE (reference sequence). The CDR3 length is 16 residues. The DNA of the CDR3 is TGTGCCAGCAGCTCTCGGACTAGGGCCATCACCAATGAGCAGTTCTTC. It yields the protein CASSSRTRAITNEQFF. The full variable domain, with the rest looked up from reference TRBV5-4 and TRBJ2-1, is ETGVTQSPTHLIKTRGQQVTLRCSSQSGHNTVSWYQQALGQGPQFIFQYYREEENGRGNFPPRFSGLQFPNYSSELNVNALELDDSALYLCASSSRTRAITNEQFFGPGTRLTVL.

This clone was counted a few times. This sequence joins TRBV4-2 and TRBJ1-1; D gene unclear. Looked up from germline, CDR1 is LGHNA and CDR2 is YNFKEQ. This CDR3 region has 15 residues. V dropped 4 bases and J dropped 5 bases, with 17 bases sitting between them. DNA of the CDR3: TGTGCCAGCAGCCCAGTATCGGGGTCGGGTACTGAAGCTTTCTTT. Amino acids: CASSPVSGSGTEAFF.

The chain uses TRBV4-1 and TRBJ2-1; 12 bases map to TRBD2. The ends lost 0 bases at V and 7 bases at J; junction bases unmatched: 7. The CDR3 is 17 residues long. Germline V CDR1 and CDR2: MGHRA, YSYEKL. CDR3: CASSQERGLAGGNEQFF. The DNA for the CDR3 is TGCGCCAGCAGCCAAGAACGCGGTCTAGCGGGAGGGAATGAGCAGTTCTTC.